The T cell receptor (beta chain) described here comes from a study of beta chain features in type 1 diabetes. V trimming: 3 bases; J trimming: 4 bases; junction bases outside the gene matches: 10. Germline V gives CDR1 LNHDA, CDR2 SQIVND (reference sequence). The CDR3 loop spans 16 amino acids. Sequencing targeted expressed TCRB transcripts, as all isolated RNA had been reverse transcribed. Repertoires were generated with immunoSEQ multiplex PCR, while TCRdb's copy carries only in-frame clones and drops some. The sample has about 290,000 clones, around 7.3% seen once. The source of this sequence is a young woman in good health. The chain employs TRBV19 and TRBJ1-2; 8 nucleotides align to TRBD1. The sequencing sample was made of central memory CD4+ T cells from blood. For the CDR3, the DNA is TGTGCCAGTAGTATGGTAACAGGGGGGTTGGGCTATGGCTACACCTTC. Translating it yields CASSMVTGGLGYGYTF.